Sequencing of this T cell receptor (beta chain) was carried out in a study of identical twins. With respect to this clonotype: Antigen: not known.

The CDR3 totals 13 residues. Germline-derived CDR1 and CDR2 are MNHNS and SASEGT. V was pared by 8 bases and J by 9 bases, with 10 bases of the junction left unmatched. Study-level findings and limits: Out-of-frame sharing of TCR alpha in monozygotic twins was underestimated by models.

TCRdb re-called the 5' RACE reads through MiXCR, storing one row per CDR3 protein. The data hold a few hundred thousand distinct CDR3 sequences, with about 24% observed a single time. These data also featured in a second study, about T cells expressing NK-cell markers.

Material for sequencing was CD4+ T cells sorted from blood. This rearrangement joins TRBV6-1 to TRBJ2-1, with 7 bases fitting TRBD2. The TCR originated in a woman between 18 and 30 years old in good health. As DNA, the CDR3 is TGTGCCAGCCGAGGGCGGGAGTTCGTTGAGCAGTTCTTC. Protein product: CASRGREFVEQFF.